The 4 T cell receptor beta chains given below trace back to one sample, sequenced in a study of T cells in Graves' hyperthyroidism and ophthalmopathy. What was amplified from RNA transcripts were TCR beta CDR3 regions. The HTBI set primed first-round TCR CDR3 RT-PCR. TCRdb re-analysed the multiplex PCR reads in MiXCR, keeping a single row per CDR3 protein. The sample contains fewer than 550,000 distinct CDR3 sequences, approximately 14% of which appear only once. Sequences were obtained from blood. Receptors were obtained from a woman between 18 and 30 years old with Graves' hyperthyroidism.

This CDR3 reads CASINDRGLVSNYGYTF. The CDR3 coding sequence is TGTGCCAGCATTAACGACAGGGGGCTCGTCTCTAACTATGGCTACACCTTC. The V call is TRBV2, the J call TRBJ1-2, with 10 bases matching TRBD1. The CDR3 consists of 17 residues. The ends lost 7 bases at V and 0 bases at J; junction bases unmatched: 11. From germline, CDR1 is SNHLY and CDR2 FYNNEI.

This clonotype was counted only a few times. V gene TRBV18 combines with J gene TRBJ2-1; 12 bases agree with TRBD2. CDR1 and CDR2 (germline): KGHSH, LQKENI. V trimming: 5 bases; J trimming: 9 bases; junction bases outside the gene matches: 5. The CDR3 has 14 amino acids. Here the CDR3 reads CASSSSGGEGEQFF. The CDR3 nucleotides are TGTGCCAGCTCATCTAGCGGGGGGGAAGGTGAGCAGTTCTTC.

This clonotype was detected many times. The V and J genes are TRBV20-1 and TRBJ2-7, with 13 bases lining up with TRBD2. The trim removed 6 bases at V and 6 bases at J, leaving 8 bases unmatched. This CDR3 is 14 amino acids long. Germline values: CDR1 DFQATT, CDR2 SNEGSKA (reference sequence). CDR3 in DNA: TGCAGTGCATTGACTAGCGGGAGGCTGGGCGAGCAGTACTTC. Protein sequence: CSALTSGRLGEQYF.

There are many counts of this clonotype. The genes are TRBV18 and TRBJ2-7; D uncertain. CDR3 length equals 14 residues. With 0 bases removed from V and 2 bases from J, the gap between germline ends came to 8 bases. Germline V gene sequence: CDR1 KGHSH, CDR2 LQKENI. As DNA, the CDR3 is TGTGCCAGCTCACCACCAGGGCCAACCTACGAGCAGTACTTC. Residues: CASSPPGPTYEQYF. Full variable domain (rest looked up from reference TRBV18 and TRBJ2-7): NAGVMQNPRHLVRRRGQEARLRCSPMKGHSHVYWYRQLPEEGLKFMVYLQKENIIDESGMPKERFSAEFPKEGPSILRIQQVVRGDSAAYFCASSPPGPTYEQYFGPGTRLTVT.